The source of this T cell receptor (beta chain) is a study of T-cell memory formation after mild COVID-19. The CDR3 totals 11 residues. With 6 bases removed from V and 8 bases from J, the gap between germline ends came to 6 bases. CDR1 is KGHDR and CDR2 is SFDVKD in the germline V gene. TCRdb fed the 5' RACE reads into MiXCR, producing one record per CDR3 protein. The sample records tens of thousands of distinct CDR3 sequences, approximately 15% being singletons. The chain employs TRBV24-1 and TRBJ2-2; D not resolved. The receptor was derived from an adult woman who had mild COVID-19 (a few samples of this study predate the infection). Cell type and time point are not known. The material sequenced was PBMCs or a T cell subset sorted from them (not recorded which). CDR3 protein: CATSHSGELFF. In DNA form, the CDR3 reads TGTGCCACCAGTCACTCTGGGGAGCTGTTTTTT.